The 11 T cell receptor beta chains in this list originate from one sample, sequenced in a study of Ad26.COV2.S vaccination and SARS-CoV-2 variants. Libraries were prepared by immunoSEQ multiplex PCR; TCRdb keeps only in-frame clonotypes and omits some of them. The profile shows about 390,000 clones, roughly nine tenths of them singletons. As to treatment: roughly 20 received Ad26.COV2.S at low or high dose, single or two shots; 5 received placebo; per-sample allocation not given. The investigators took samples on day 63 after the first vaccine or placebo injection. The sequences come from peripheral blood, collected in a trial of Ad26.COV2.S vaccine versus placebo. The source of these receptors is a person aged 18-65 years who received the Ad26.COV2.S COVID-19 vaccine or a placebo.

This clone was seen a single time. V is TRBV7-9 and J is TRBJ1-1; TRBD1 might be the D (5 bases). Between the trimmed V and J ends, which lost 5 bases and 4 bases, there was a span of 17 bases. CDR1 and CDR2 (germline): SEHNR, FQNEAQ (reference sequence). This CDR3 has 15 residues. CDR3 in amino acids: CASSLIGGRGTEAFF. The CDR3 nucleotides read TGTGCCAGCAGCCTCATTGGGGGGAGGGGCACTGAAGCTTTCTTT.

The chain recombines TRBV19 with TRBJ1-1; D ambiguous. The germline V and J ends were trimmed by 6 bases and 5 bases, with 16 bases remaining between them. The CDR3 length is 14 residues. Germline V gives CDR1 LNHDA, CDR2 SQIVND (reference sequence). In DNA form, the CDR3 reads TGTGCCAGTAGCCTGATAGCCAAGGGAACTGAAGCTTTCTTT. Its translation is CASSLIAKGTEAFF.

The CDR3 DNA follows: TGTGCCAGCAGTTCCGAAGGGCTCTATGGCTACACCTTC. Translating it yields CASSSEGLYGYTF. V gene TRBV5-6 combines with J gene TRBJ1-2; D unclear. CDR1 SGHDT and CDR2 YYEEEE come from the germline V gene. V was pared by 5 bases and J by 4 bases, with 12 bases between. The CDR3 is 13 amino acids.

V gene TRBV27 combines with J gene TRBJ1-2, with 11 bases identical to TRBD1. This CDR3 is built from 15 residues. V dropped 5 bases and J dropped 6; count of bases not matched to a gene: 8. CDR1 and CDR2 from the germline V gene are MNHEY and SMNVEV (reference sequence). The CDR3 sequence is CASSPLDRGLNGYTF. The CDR3 DNA reads TGTGCCAGCAGTCCTCTGGACAGGGGGCTGAATGGCTACACCTTC.

This clone was recorded once. The chain combines TRBV5-4 with TRBJ1-6; D is uncertain. Germline-derived CDR1 and CDR2 are SGHNT and YYREEE (reference sequence). The CDR3 contains 12 residues. Deletions cut 4 bases from V and 7 bases from J, with 6 bases between. The CDR3 nucleotides are TGTGCCAGCAGCCTAACCAATTCACCCCTCCACTTT. Translation gives CASSLTNSPLHF.

The rearrangement joins TRBV4-3 to TRBJ2-2; weak D call: TRBD2 (5 bases). In germline, CDR1 is LGHNA, CDR2 YSLEER. This CDR3 comprises 17 residues. Trimming took off 0 bases at V and 4 bases at J, with 15 bases between the two ends. CDR3 loop: CASSQDLISGITGELFF. For the CDR3, the DNA is TGCGCCAGCAGCCAAGATCTTATCTCGGGAATCACCGGGGAGCTGTTTTTT.

The chain combines TRBV10-3 with TRBJ2-1; 9 bases align to TRBD2. V was clipped by 3 bases and J by 1 base; unmatched bases: 7. The germline CDR1 and CDR2 sequences are ENHRY and SYGVKD. CDR3 length: 17 residues. The CDR3 region has the DNA TGTGCCATCAGTGATTATGCGGGGGGGCTATCCTACAATGAGCAGTTCTTC. Amino acid sequence: CAISDYAGGLSYNEQFF.

The chain combines TRBV3-1 (or the pseudogene TRBV3-2) with TRBJ1-5; D possibly corresponds to TRBD1 (5 bases). CDR1 and CDR2 (germline): LGHDT, YNNKEL (reference sequence). V was pared by 4 bases and J by 0 bases, with 13 bases between. CDR3 length: 16 amino acids. The CDR3 spells CASSPHRTYSNQPQHF. Written as DNA, the CDR3 is TGTGCCAGCAGCCCCCACAGGACTTATAGCAATCAGCCCCAGCATTTT.

The chain joins TRBV19 to TRBJ2-3; D possibly matches TRBD1 or TRBD2 (5 bases each). CDR3 length equals 15 residues. Trimming took off 2 bases at V and 1 base at J, with 10 bases between the two ends. Germline V gives CDR1 LNHDA, CDR2 SQIVND (reference sequence). The CDR3 region is CASSISEGRTDTQYF. The DNA for the CDR3 is TGTGCCAGTAGTATAAGCGAGGGGCGCACAGATACGCAGTATTTT.

The chain has TRBV30 and TRBJ1-2, with D possibly TRBD1 on 6 matching bases. Germline assignment: CDR1 GTSNPN and CDR2 SVGIG (reference sequence). V was clipped by 2 bases and J by 5 bases, with 15 bases between them. The CDR3 has 14 amino acids. The DNA for the CDR3 is TGTGCCTGGAGTCCTACAGGGAATGGGTATGGCTACACCTTC. This encodes CAWSPTGNGYGYTF.

The chain links TRBV6-5 to TRBJ1-3; D remains unclear. Germline assignment: CDR1 MNHEY and CDR2 SVGAGI. The CDR3 is 15 amino acids. V dropped 7 bases and J dropped 2 bases, with 15 bases sitting between them. CDR3 protein: CASIPGKGTGNTIYF. The CDR3 coding sequence is TGTGCCAGCATCCCCGGAAAAGGGACTGGAAACACCATATATTTT.